Listed below are T cell receptor beta chains from one sample, sequenced in a study of T cell responses to AZD1222 COVID-19 vaccine. Profiling relied on immunoSEQ multiplex PCR, and the TCRdb table lists in-frame clones only, not all of them. The table has roughly 150,000 clones, roughly 87% seen once. Sequences were derived from peripheral blood, sampled 28 days after the second AZD1222 dose. The receptors shown here come from an adult who received the AZD1222 COVID-19 vaccine. The CDR3 runs from the conserved cysteine through the conserved F or W. D genes are given only for firm matches. Clone size is given for some rows only: seen once, a few or many times, or a class if the clone is expanded.

j_call: TRBJ1-5; v_call: TRBV5-8; d_call: TRBD1; clone_size: -; cdr3_nt: TGTGCCAGCATACAGGGGGGGAGACATAGCAATCAGCCCCAGCATTTT; cdr3_aa: CASIQGGRHSNQPQHF
j_call: TRBJ1-2; v_call: TRBV7-9; d_call: -; clone_size: -; cdr3_nt: TGTGCCAGCAGCCCGGTGTCCGCTGGCTACACCTTC; cdr3_aa: CASSPVSAGYTF
j_call: TRBJ1-5; v_call: TRBV6-1; d_call: -; clone_size: few; cdr3_nt: TGTGCCAGCAGTGAAGATCGGGTCCTGGGCCGCAATCAGCCCCAGCATTTT; cdr3_aa: CASSEDRVLGRNQPQHF
j_call: TRBJ2-1; v_call: TRBV5-8; d_call: TRBD1; clone_size: -; cdr3_nt: TGTGCCAGCAGCCGTGGACAGGGGGCGTACAATGAGCAGTTCTTC; cdr3_aa: CASSRGQGAYNEQFF
j_call: TRBJ2-2; v_call: TRBV14; d_call: -; clone_size: few; cdr3_nt: TGTGCCAGCAGCGCACATACCAGGGCCGGGGAGCTGTTTTTT; cdr3_aa: CASSAHTRAGELFF
j_call: TRBJ1-5; v_call: TRBV7-8; d_call: -; clone_size: -; cdr3_nt: TGTGCCAGCAGCTTGAGACAGGAAAATCAGCCCCAGCATTTT; cdr3_aa: CASSLRQENQPQHF
j_call: TRBJ1-2; v_call: TRBV30; d_call: -; clone_size: -; cdr3_nt: TGTGCCTGGAGGGGCAGGATTGGCTACACCTTC; cdr3_aa: CAWRGRIGYTF
j_call: TRBJ2-3; v_call: TRBV7-6; d_call: -; clone_size: -; cdr3_nt: TGTGCCAGCAGCTCTGGAGGGCGAGATACGCAGTATTTT; cdr3_aa: CASSSGGRDTQYF
j_call: TRBJ2-2; v_call: TRBV6-5; d_call: -; clone_size: -; cdr3_nt: TGTGCCAGCAGTTACGGCGACAGGGACTCCGGGGAGCTGTTTTTT; cdr3_aa: CASSYGDRDSGELFF
j_call: TRBJ2-3; v_call: TRBV4-1; d_call: TRBD2; clone_size: -; cdr3_nt: TGCGCCAGCAGCCAGTTGGAGGGGGCTAGCGGGGGGCGCGCCTTAGGGTCGCAGTATTTT; cdr3_aa: CASSQLEGASGGRALGSQYF
j_call: TRBJ2-7; v_call: TRBV19; d_call: TRBD1; clone_size: -; cdr3_nt: TGTGCCAGTAGTCTCCCGGGGACAGGGGCCTACGAGCAGTACTTC; cdr3_aa: CASSLPGTGAYEQYF
j_call: TRBJ1-2; v_call: TRBV19; d_call: -; clone_size: -; cdr3_nt: TGTGCCAGTAGTACTCAAGACCGGGGCTACACCTTC; cdr3_aa: CASSTQDRGYTF
j_call: TRBJ2-7; v_call: TRBV18; d_call: TRBD2; clone_size: -; cdr3_nt: TGTGCCAGCTCCCCTCTAGCGGGGACCTACGAGCAGTACTTC; cdr3_aa: CASSPLAGTYEQYF
j_call: TRBJ1-3; v_call: TRBV7-9; d_call: -; clone_size: once; cdr3_nt: TGTGCCAGCAGCTTAATAGGGGGGCCAGGGGTTGGAAACACCATATATTTT; cdr3_aa: CASSLIGGPGVGNTIYF
j_call: TRBJ1-3; v_call: TRBV9; d_call: -; clone_size: once; cdr3_nt: TGTGCCAGCAGCGTAGGTGGGAGGGTTGCTGGAAACACCATATATTTT; cdr3_aa: CASSVGGRVAGNTIYF
j_call: TRBJ2-3; v_call: TRBV27; d_call: TRBD2; clone_size: -; cdr3_nt: TGTGCCAGCAGTTTAACTAGCGGGAGTGGTGCGACAGATACGCAGTATTTT; cdr3_aa: CASSLTSGSGATDTQYF
j_call: TRBJ1-5; v_call: TRBV10-3; d_call: TRBD1; clone_size: few; cdr3_nt: TGTGCCATCAGTGAGTCCCCAGACAGGGACAATCAGCCCCAGCATTTT; cdr3_aa: CAISESPDRDNQPQHF
j_call: TRBJ2-5; v_call: TRBV7-7; d_call: -; clone_size: -; cdr3_nt: TGTGCCAGCAGCGAAGAGTCCAGAGAGACCCAGTACTTC; cdr3_aa: CASSEESRETQYF
j_call: TRBJ2-1; v_call: TRBV5-1; d_call: -; clone_size: -; cdr3_nt: TGCGCCAGCAGCTTGGTGTCTAGCCCGAGTTCCGAGCAGTTCTTC; cdr3_aa: CASSLVSSPSSEQFF
j_call: TRBJ1-2; v_call: TRBV28; d_call: -; clone_size: -; cdr3_nt: TGTGCCAGCAGGCAGGAACGGCCCTCTGGCTACACCTTC; cdr3_aa: CASRQERPSGYTF
j_call: TRBJ2-7; v_call: TRBV12-3/TRBV12-4; d_call: -; clone_size: -; cdr3_nt: TGTGCCAGCAGGCGCTCTGTGGACGAGCAGTACTTC; cdr3_aa: CASRRSVDEQYF
j_call: TRBJ2-5; v_call: TRBV11-2; d_call: TRBD2; clone_size: -; cdr3_nt: TGTGCCAGCAGCTTAAGGCGGGGGCAAGAGACCCAGTACTTC; cdr3_aa: CASSLRRGQETQYF
j_call: TRBJ2-5; v_call: TRBV7-9; d_call: TRBD2; clone_size: -; cdr3_nt: TGTGCCAGCAGCTTAGTGGGGAGGGAAGAGACCCAGTACTTC; cdr3_aa: CASSLVGREETQYF
j_call: TRBJ1-5; v_call: TRBV6-5; d_call: TRBD1; clone_size: once; cdr3_nt: TGTGCCAGCAGACCGACAGGGGGGGTCAATCAGCCCCAGCATTTT; cdr3_aa: CASRPTGGVNQPQHF
j_call: TRBJ1-5; v_call: TRBV19; d_call: -; clone_size: -; cdr3_nt: TGTGCCAGTAGTCTCACCTATAGCAATCAGCCCCAGCATTTT; cdr3_aa: CASSLTYSNQPQHF
j_call: TRBJ1-6; v_call: TRBV13; d_call: -; clone_size: -; cdr3_nt: TGTGCCAGCAGCTCCCTCCAAAAACAGGCTGGTTCCTATAATTCACCCCTCCACTTT; cdr3_aa: CASSSLQKQAGSYNSPLHF
j_call: TRBJ1-1; v_call: TRBV19; d_call: -; clone_size: -; cdr3_nt: TGTGCCAGTAGTATTTACGCGACGGCTAGAGCTGAAGCTTTCTTT; cdr3_aa: CASSIYATARAEAFF
j_call: TRBJ1-5; v_call: TRBV7-6; d_call: -; clone_size: -; cdr3_nt: TGTGCCAGCAGCTTAACGGCAGGGTTGGGTCAGCCCCAGCATTTT; cdr3_aa: CASSLTAGLGQPQHF
j_call: TRBJ2-5; v_call: TRBV6-5; d_call: TRBD1; clone_size: -; cdr3_nt: TGTGCCAGCAGGATGACAGGGGTAGGGGAGACCCAGTACTTC; cdr3_aa: CASRMTGVGETQYF
j_call: TRBJ2-3; v_call: TRBV11-3; d_call: -; clone_size: -; cdr3_nt: TGTGCCAGCAGCTCTTTTACCGGGGATACGCAGTATTTT; cdr3_aa: CASSSFTGDTQYF
j_call: TRBJ2-7; v_call: TRBV11-1; d_call: TRBD1; clone_size: -; cdr3_nt: TGTGCCACACGGACAGGTTCGTACGAGCAGTACTTC; cdr3_aa: CATRTGSYEQYF
j_call: TRBJ2-1; v_call: TRBV3-1/TRBV3-2; d_call: TRBD2; clone_size: -; cdr3_nt: TGTGCCAGCAGCCGACTAGCGGGAGAGACGGGGCAGTTCTTC; cdr3_aa: CASSRLAGETGQFF
j_call: TRBJ1-2; v_call: TRBV6-5; d_call: -; clone_size: -; cdr3_nt: TGTGCCAGCAGTTACCGAGACAGCGCAACGTGGGGCTACACCTTC; cdr3_aa: CASSYRDSATWGYTF
j_call: TRBJ1-2; v_call: TRBV4-2; d_call: -; clone_size: -; cdr3_nt: TGTGCCAGCAGCCAAGAAGAGGGGAGATATGGCTACACCTTC; cdr3_aa: CASSQEEGRYGYTF
j_call: TRBJ1-6; v_call: TRBV6-5; d_call: -; clone_size: few; cdr3_nt: TGTGCCAGCAGCTACCGAGGGGGGTATAATTCACCCCTCCACTTT; cdr3_aa: CASSYRGGYNSPLHF
j_call: TRBJ2-3; v_call: TRBV7-6; d_call: -; clone_size: -; cdr3_nt: TGTGCCAGCAGCCTAGACTGGCTAGCGTCTAGCACAGATACGCAGTATTTT; cdr3_aa: CASSLDWLASSTDTQYF
j_call: TRBJ2-7; v_call: TRBV7-2; d_call: -; clone_size: -; cdr3_nt: TGTGCCAGCAGCCTCGGGCTAGCCTACGAGCAGTACTTC; cdr3_aa: CASSLGLAYEQYF
j_call: TRBJ2-3; v_call: TRBV19; d_call: TRBD2; clone_size: -; cdr3_nt: TGTGCCAGTAGTACAGCGGGGGTTACAGATACGCAGTATTTT; cdr3_aa: CASSTAGVTDTQYF
j_call: TRBJ2-7; v_call: TRBV21-1; d_call: -; clone_size: -; cdr3_nt: TGTGCCAGCAGCATGACTAGCGGGAGCCCCTACGAGCAGTACTTC; cdr3_aa: CASSMTSGSPYEQYF
j_call: TRBJ1-3; v_call: TRBV28; d_call: TRBD1; clone_size: -; cdr3_nt: TGTGCCAGCAGTTTTGGGGACAGGAGCTCTGGAAACACCATATATTTT; cdr3_aa: CASSFGDRSSGNTIYF
j_call: TRBJ2-1; v_call: TRBV2; d_call: TRBD1; clone_size: few; cdr3_nt: TGTGCCAGCAGAGATATTCCGGGACAGGGGAAACATGAGCAGTTCTTC; cdr3_aa: CASRDIPGQGKHEQFF
j_call: TRBJ1-1; v_call: TRBV12-3/TRBV12-4; d_call: TRBD1; clone_size: -; cdr3_nt: TGTGCCAGCAGCTACAGGACAGGGCCAGCTTTCTTT; cdr3_aa: CASSYRTGPAFF
j_call: TRBJ1-3; v_call: TRBV27; d_call: -; clone_size: -; cdr3_nt: TGTGCCAGCGGGACTGGGAGCTCTGGAAACACCATATATTTT; cdr3_aa: CASGTGSSGNTIYF
j_call: TRBJ1-3; v_call: TRBV7-2; d_call: -; clone_size: -; cdr3_nt: TGTGCCAGCAGCGCGGGTCTGGCGGGGACTGGAAACACCATATATTTT; cdr3_aa: CASSAGLAGTGNTIYF
j_call: TRBJ2-5; v_call: TRBV3-1/TRBV3-2; d_call: -; clone_size: -; cdr3_nt: TGTGCCAGCAGCCAAGACCGGACAGTCCAGTACTTC; cdr3_aa: CASSQDRTVQYF
j_call: TRBJ1-2; v_call: TRBV7-9; d_call: TRBD1; clone_size: -; cdr3_nt: TGTGCCAGCAGCTTAAGACAGGGGGTCGCCGGCTACACCTTC; cdr3_aa: CASSLRQGVAGYTF
j_call: TRBJ2-1; v_call: TRBV7-2; d_call: TRBD2; clone_size: -; cdr3_nt: TGTGCCAGCAGCTCGAGGCGGACTAGCAGCTACAATGAGCAGTTCTTC; cdr3_aa: CASSSRRTSSYNEQFF
j_call: TRBJ1-1; v_call: TRBV27; d_call: -; clone_size: -; cdr3_nt: TGTGCCAGCAGTACCTGGGACGGGAACACTGAAGCTTTCTTT; cdr3_aa: CASSTWDGNTEAFF
j_call: TRBJ2-1; v_call: TRBV18; d_call: TRBD2; clone_size: -; cdr3_nt: TGTGCCAGCTCACCGACCCTAGCGGCCCAGAGGGATGAGCAGTTCTTC; cdr3_aa: CASSPTLAAQRDEQFF
j_call: TRBJ1-6; v_call: TRBV29-1; d_call: -; clone_size: -; cdr3_nt: TGCAGCGTTGGTTCGTCCGAAAATTCACCCCTCCACTTT; cdr3_aa: CSVGSSENSPLHF
j_call: TRBJ2-7; v_call: TRBV27; d_call: TRBD1; clone_size: few; cdr3_nt: TGTGCCAGCAGTCTTCCCGGGACAGGGGGGGGCTACGAGCAGTACTTC; cdr3_aa: CASSLPGTGGGYEQYF
j_call: TRBJ1-3; v_call: TRBV5-1; d_call: TRBD1; clone_size: -; cdr3_nt: TGCGCCAGCAGCAGGACCGGGACAGGGGAAGCAGGAAACACCATATATTTT; cdr3_aa: CASSRTGTGEAGNTIYF
j_call: TRBJ1-4; v_call: TRBV18; d_call: TRBD1; clone_size: -; cdr3_nt: TGTGCCAGCTCACCACCGGAGGGGGCGGGTAATGAAAAACTGTTTTTT; cdr3_aa: CASSPPEGAGNEKLFF